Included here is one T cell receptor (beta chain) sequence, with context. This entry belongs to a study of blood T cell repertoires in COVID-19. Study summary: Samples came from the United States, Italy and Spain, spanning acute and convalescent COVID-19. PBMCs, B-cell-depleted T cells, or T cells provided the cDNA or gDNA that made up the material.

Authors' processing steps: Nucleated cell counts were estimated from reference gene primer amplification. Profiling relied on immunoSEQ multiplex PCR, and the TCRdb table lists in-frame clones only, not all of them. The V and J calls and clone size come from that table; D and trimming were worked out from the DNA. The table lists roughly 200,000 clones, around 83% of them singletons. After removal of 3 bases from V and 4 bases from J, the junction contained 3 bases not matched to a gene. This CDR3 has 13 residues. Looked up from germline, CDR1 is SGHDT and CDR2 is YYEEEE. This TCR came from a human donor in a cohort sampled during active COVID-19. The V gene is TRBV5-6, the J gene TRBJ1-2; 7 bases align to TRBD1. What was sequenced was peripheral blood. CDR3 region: CASSSGQAYGYTF. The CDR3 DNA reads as TGTGCCAGCAGCTCAGGACAGGCCTATGGCTACACCTTC.